Below, 17 T cell receptor beta chains from the same sample are listed, as sequenced in a study of shared clonotypes between healthy human individuals (dated by TCRdb to the early 2020s). The receptor library was made with the immunoSEQ multiplex PCR assay. This immuneACCESS table, as held by TCRdb, lists in-frame sequences with V and J called but not all clones. Of the missing ones, under half trace to an unresolved V gene in checked studies; the others have no known cause. This sample gives about 2,500,000 clones in total; about 92% of them show up just once. The top ten clones comprise 0.13% to 0.15% of the sample. Sequenced sample: naive CD4+ T cells sorted from blood. Per the publication, the cell subset or site label means: CD45RA+ positively selected. These TCRs come from a man between 18 and 29 years old in good health.

The rearrangement links TRBV9 to TRBJ2-2; 15 nucleotides align to TRBD2. Trimming cost V 4 bases and J 1 base; bases outside gene matches: 8. Germline CDR1 is SGDLS and CDR2 is YYNGEE. The CDR3 runs to 19 residues. The CDR3 here is CASSLGLAGGLKNTGELFF. For the CDR3, the DNA is TGTGCCAGCAGCCTGGGACTAGCGGGGGGCCTTAAGAACACCGGGGAGCTGTTTTTT.

A word on this clone: The sample holds other DNA sequences that translate to the same CDR3. The chain has TRBV25-1 and TRBJ2-2; D ambiguous. CDR1 and CDR2 from the germline V gene are MGHDK and SYGVNS. The CDR3 covers 11 residues. V dropped 8 bases and J dropped 3 bases, with 4 bases sitting between them. CDR3 nucleotides: TGTGCCAGCCGGGACACCGGGGAGCTGTTTTTT. Amino acid sequence: CASRDTGELFF.

This chain uses TRBV5-1 with TRBJ2-5; D gene uncertain. V lost 0 bases and J 4 bases, leaving 7 bases between the germline ends. The CDR3 extends over 13 amino acids. From germline, CDR1 is SGHRS and CDR2 YFSETQ. The CDR3 sequence is CASSLEVRETQYF. Here the CDR3 DNA reads TGCGCCAGCAGCTTGGAGGTCCGAGAGACCCAGTACTTC.

CDR3 sequence (DNA): TGTGCCAGCAGCTTAGCGCGGGAGGCAGCCTCCTACGAGCAGTACTTC. Translation: CASSLAREAASYEQYF. V usage is TRBV11-2 and J usage is TRBJ2-7; TRBD2 agrees at 8 bases. Germline V gene sequence: CDR1 SGHAT, CDR2 FQNNGV. Unmatched junction bases numbered 5, after V lost 1 base and J lost 0 bases. The CDR3 runs 16 residues.

CDR3 in amino acids: CASSEGWNNNYGYTF. CDR3 nucleotides: TGTGCCAGCAGTGAAGGGTGGAACAACAACTATGGCTACACCTTC. The rearrangement uses TRBV25-1 and TRBJ1-2; unclear D gene. The CDR3 consists of 15 residues. V was trimmed by 2 bases and J by 2 bases, leaving 12 bases between them. Germline CDR1 is MGHDK and CDR2 is SYGVNS.

The chain is built from TRBV7-2 and TRBJ2-5; the D is unclear. CDR1 is SGHTA and CDR2 is FQGNSA in the germline V gene. CDR3 size: 13 residues. Trimming removed 5 bases from V and 6 bases from J, with 13 bases in between. The CDR3 coding sequence is TGTGCCAGCAGCACCCCGGCTTGGAAGACCCAGTACTTC. Protein: CASSTPAWKTQYF.

This clone was seen once. This rearrangement joins TRBV6-5 to TRBJ1-6; D is perhaps TRBD1 (5 bases). The germline CDR1 and CDR2 sequences are MNHEY and SVGAGI. V gave up 2 bases and J gave up 3 bases, with 8 bases separating them. The CDR3 sequence is 15 residues long. The CDR3 DNA is TGTGCCAGCAGTTACGACAGTAACTATAATTCACCCCTCCACTTT. This codes for CASSYDSNYNSPLHF.

V usage is TRBV5-4 and J usage is TRBJ2-3, with D unclear. From germline, CDR1 is SGHNT and CDR2 YYREEE (reference sequence). The CDR3 totals 13 residues. This chain's CDR3 is CGVAKSSTDTQYF. The CDR3 bases are TGTGGGGTAGCTAAATCGAGCACAGATACGCAGTATTTT.

The genes are TRBV11-3 and TRBJ1-3; D is ambiguous. Trimming pared 4 bases from V and 0 bases from J, leaving 13 bases between. This CDR3 spans 16 amino acids. Germline CDR1 and CDR2: SGHNT and YENEEA. CDR3 bases: TGTGCCAGCAGCTCGGGGTTCGGCAGCTCTGGAAACACCATATATTTT. Translating it yields CASSSGFGSSGNTIYF.

The chain employs TRBV5-4 and TRBJ1-1; D not certain. Germline V gene sequence: CDR1 SGHNT, CDR2 YYREEE (reference sequence). V shed 2 bases and J shed 10 bases, with 15 bases lying between them. The CDR3 extends over 13 amino acids. The CDR3 loop is CASSFSGSLSAFF. The CDR3 DNA reads as TGTGCCAGCAGCTTTTCGGGTTCGCTTTCAGCTTTCTTT.

The V gene is TRBV5-4, the J gene TRBJ2-7; 8 bases map to TRBD1. The CDR3 covers 16 residues. Germline CDR1 and CDR2: SGHNT and YYREEE (reference sequence). J was trimmed by 3 bases and V by 0 bases; bases with no gene match: 8. The CDR3 sequence is CASSLVGQGAIYEQYF. The CDR3 DNA follows: TGTGCCAGCAGCTTGGTGGGGCAGGGGGCCATCTACGAGCAGTACTTC.

The chain links TRBV18 to TRBJ2-7; 9 positions agree with TRBD1. CDR3 length: 17 residues. Germline lookup yields CDR1 KGHSH and CDR2 LQKENI. V shed 0 bases and J 4 bases; nucleotides not matched to a gene: 10. This chain's CDR3 is CASSPPRSQTGGYEQYF. The CDR3 bases are TGTGCCAGCTCACCACCGAGAAGTCAGACAGGGGGGTACGAGCAGTACTTC.

As to this clone: The same CDR3 also results from other DNA sequences found in this sample. V gene TRBV7-2 combines with J gene TRBJ1-2, with 8 bases lining up with TRBD1. The CDR3 extends over 15 amino acids. Germline CDR1 reads SGHTA; CDR2 reads FQGNSA. V lost 0 bases to trimming and J lost 2 bases; unmatched junction nucleotides: 2. CDR3 sequence (DNA): TGTGCCAGCAGCTTAGCGACAGGGGTGAACTATGGCTACACCTTC. Translating it yields CASSLATGVNYGYTF.

Regarding this clone: Additional DNA sequences in this sample encode the identical CDR3. V gene TRBV5-1 combines with J gene TRBJ2-3; no reliable D call. The V and J ends lost 4 bases and 1 base respectively, with 4 bases between them. The V gene's germline CDR1 is SGHRS and CDR2 YFSETQ. CDR3 length equals 12 residues. CDR3: CASSLRTDTQYF. Written as DNA, the CDR3 is TGCGCCAGCAGCCTCCGCACAGATACGCAGTATTTT.

The V call is TRBV5-4, the J call TRBJ2-1; weak D call: TRBD2 (5 bases). Germline lookup yields CDR1 SGHNT and CDR2 YYREEE (reference sequence). Trimming left V 0 bases short and J 5 bases short, with 15 bases between. The CDR3 runs 16 residues. DNA of the CDR3: TGTGCCAGCAGCTTGGTAGACGGCCGAGGGCACAATGAGCAGTTCTTC. This translates into CASSLVDGRGHNEQFF.

V gene TRBV6-4 combines with J gene TRBJ2-7; D is possibly TRBD2 (5 bases). The germline V gene has CDR1 MRHNA and CDR2 SNTAGT. V shed 6 bases and J shed 6 bases, with 21 bases lying between them. CDR3 size: 15 residues. The CDR3 spells CASRLPGIFPIEQYF. CDR3 in DNA: TGTGCCAGCAGACTTCCGGGGATATTTCCTATCGAGCAGTACTTC.

The chain recombines TRBV11-1 with TRBJ1-2, with TRBD1 as a possible D gene (5 bases). Trimming left V 2 bases short and J 10 bases short, with 20 bases between. CDR1 is SGHAT, CDR2 FQDESV, per germline (reference sequence). The CDR3 extends over 15 amino acids. In nucleotides, the CDR3 is TGTGCCAGCAGCTTAAGTCTTAGACAGCTCAAGGACTACACCTTC. It specifies CASSLSLRQLKDYTF. The variable domain in full, completed from reference TRBV11-1 and TRBJ1-2, reads EAEVAQSPRYKITEKSQAVAFWCDPISGHATLYWYRQILGQGPELLVQFQDESVVDDSQLPKDRFSAERLKGVDSTLKIQPAELGDSAMYLCASSLSLRQLKDYTFGSGTRLTVV.